These T cell receptor beta chains were read from a single sample in a study of control samples from healthy donors and cancer patients. Method: immunoSEQ multiplex PCR; TCRdb's copy keeps in-frame clones and lacks some. The sample consists of 140,000 or so clones, 85% to 95% of them appearing once. The sequencing input was PBMCs. All receptors derive from a man in his fifties or sixties with colorectal cancer. CDR3s include the opening cysteine and the closing phenylalanine or tryptophan. D genes are given only for firm matches. A row's size may be missing; if present it is once, few, many or a size class.

abundance: NA; j_gene: TRBJ2-7; len: 14; v_gene: TRBV6-2/TRBV6-3; d_gene: NA; CDR3nt: TGTGCCAGCAGTCCGACAGTGGGGGAGGACGAGCAGTACTTC; CDR3aa: CASSPTVGEDEQYF
abundance: NA; j_gene: TRBJ2-7; len: 15; v_gene: TRBV4-1; d_gene: NA; CDR3nt: TGCGCCAGCAGCCGCCTGGGACTCCTAACCTACGAGCAGTACTTC; CDR3aa: CASSRLGLLTYEQYF
abundance: NA; j_gene: TRBJ2-3; len: 18; v_gene: TRBV11-2; d_gene: TRBD2; CDR3nt: TGTGCCAGCAGCATCCTGGGACTAGCGGGGGGGTCTTCGGATACGCAGTATTTT; CDR3aa: CASSILGLAGGSSDTQYF
abundance: NA; j_gene: TRBJ1-1; len: 14; v_gene: TRBV7-9; d_gene: NA; CDR3nt: TGTGCCAGCAGCCCACAGCAGATGAACACTGAAGCTTTCTTT; CDR3aa: CASSPQQMNTEAFF
abundance: NA; j_gene: TRBJ2-3; len: 14; v_gene: TRBV5-4; d_gene: NA; CDR3nt: TGTGCCAGCAGTGGAGGGGGGGCCGCAGATACGCAGTATTTT; CDR3aa: CASSGGGAADTQYF
abundance: NA; j_gene: TRBJ2-1; len: 14; v_gene: TRBV13; d_gene: NA; CDR3nt: TGTGCCAGCAGCCTCCGAGACAATTACAATGAGCAGTTCTTC; CDR3aa: CASSLRDNYNEQFF
abundance: NA; j_gene: TRBJ1-5; len: 13; v_gene: TRBV19; d_gene: NA; CDR3nt: TGTGCCAGTAGGTCTAGGGGAGCCGAGCCCCAGCATTTT; CDR3aa: CASRSRGAEPQHF
abundance: NA; j_gene: TRBJ1-3; len: 14; v_gene: TRBV5-6; d_gene: NA; CDR3nt: TGTGCCAGCAGCTTAGTGGACATAGGAAACACCATATATTTT; CDR3aa: CASSLVDIGNTIYF
abundance: NA; j_gene: TRBJ2-7; len: 13; v_gene: TRBV18; d_gene: NA; CDR3nt: TGTGCCAGCTCACCTGGGGACCTCTACGAGCAGTACTTC; CDR3aa: CASSPGDLYEQYF
abundance: NA; j_gene: TRBJ1-5; len: 18; v_gene: TRBV21-1; d_gene: NA; CDR3nt: TGTGCCAGCAGACGCGGCCTACAGGGGGACAATAGCAATCAGCCCCAGCATTTT; CDR3aa: CASRRGLQGDNSNQPQHF
abundance: NA; j_gene: TRBJ1-3; len: 14; v_gene: TRBV7-2; d_gene: TRBD1; CDR3nt: TGTGCCAGCAGTCCGGGACAGGCTGGAAACACCATATATTTT; CDR3aa: CASSPGQAGNTIYF
abundance: NA; j_gene: TRBJ2-7; len: 15; v_gene: TRBV6-5; d_gene: TRBD1; CDR3nt: TGTGCCAGCAGTACTCGGACAGGGGAGTCCTACGAGCAGTACTTC; CDR3aa: CASSTRTGESYEQYF
abundance: NA; j_gene: TRBJ2-3; len: 14; v_gene: TRBV19; d_gene: NA; CDR3nt: TGTGCCAGTAGTTTAGCAGGGGGCACAGATACGCAGTATTTT; CDR3aa: CASSLAGGTDTQYF
abundance: few; j_gene: TRBJ1-1; len: 15; v_gene: TRBV9; d_gene: TRBD1; CDR3nt: TGTGCCAGCAGCGCACCACAGGGGACGAACACTGAAGCTTTCTTT; CDR3aa: CASSAPQGTNTEAFF
abundance: NA; j_gene: TRBJ1-2; len: 11; v_gene: TRBV29-1; d_gene: NA; CDR3nt: TGCAGCGTTGCCGGAATCTATGGCTACACCTTC; CDR3aa: CSVAGIYGYTF
abundance: NA; j_gene: TRBJ1-1; len: 13; v_gene: TRBV28; d_gene: NA; CDR3nt: TGTGCCAGCAGTTTTGGGCCAGGAACTGAAGCTTTCTTT; CDR3aa: CASSFGPGTEAFF
abundance: NA; j_gene: TRBJ1-2; len: 12; v_gene: TRBV29-1; d_gene: TRBD1; CDR3nt: TGCAGCGGAGGACAGGGGGACTATGGCTACACCTTC; CDR3aa: CSGGQGDYGYTF
abundance: NA; j_gene: TRBJ1-1; len: 16; v_gene: TRBV30; d_gene: NA; CDR3nt: TGTGCCTGGAGTCCTCATCCGGGGGGCGGAAGCACTGAAGCTTTCTTT; CDR3aa: CAWSPHPGGGSTEAFF
abundance: once; j_gene: TRBJ2-7; len: 13; v_gene: TRBV2; d_gene: NA; CDR3nt: TGTGCCAGCAGTGTTGGGGCCAGGGCCGGGCAGTACTTC; CDR3aa: CASSVGARAGQYF
abundance: NA; j_gene: TRBJ2-5; len: 12; v_gene: TRBV6-6; d_gene: NA; CDR3nt: TGTGCCAGCAGCCAGTTCCAAGAGACCCAGTACTTC; CDR3aa: CASSQFQETQYF
abundance: NA; j_gene: TRBJ2-3; len: 18; v_gene: TRBV7-2; d_gene: TRBD2; CDR3nt: TGTGCCAGCAGCTTGTGGCTAGCGGGGGGAGGAACGACAGATACGCAGTATTTT; CDR3aa: CASSLWLAGGGTTDTQYF
abundance: NA; j_gene: TRBJ1-4; len: 14; v_gene: TRBV6-5; d_gene: NA; CDR3nt: TGTGCCAGCAGCCACGACAGCCCTCGGGAAAAACTGTTTTTT; CDR3aa: CASSHDSPREKLFF
abundance: NA; j_gene: TRBJ2-1; len: 15; v_gene: TRBV4-2; d_gene: NA; CDR3nt: TGTGCCAGCAGCCCGGCGGCGGCGTCCTACAATGAGCAGTTCTTC; CDR3aa: CASSPAAASYNEQFF
abundance: NA; j_gene: TRBJ1-2; len: 12; v_gene: TRBV12-3/TRBV12-4; d_gene: TRBD1; CDR3nt: TGTGCCAGCAGTCGGACAGGGGATGGCTACACCTTC; CDR3aa: CASSRTGDGYTF
abundance: NA; j_gene: TRBJ1-5; len: 13; v_gene: TRBV19; d_gene: NA; CDR3nt: TGTGCCAACAAGACAGAGGGCAATCAGCCCCAGCATTTT; CDR3aa: CANKTEGNQPQHF
abundance: NA; j_gene: TRBJ2-3; len: 16; v_gene: TRBV7-6; d_gene: TRBD1; CDR3nt: TGTGCCAGCAGCCCTAGAGGACAGGGATTCACAGATACGCAGTATTTT; CDR3aa: CASSPRGQGFTDTQYF
abundance: NA; j_gene: TRBJ2-5; len: 17; v_gene: TRBV4-1; d_gene: NA; CDR3nt: TGCGCCAGCAGCCAAGTCTCCGGCGGGGTTGAGCAGGAGACCCAGTACTTC; CDR3aa: CASSQVSGGVEQETQYF
abundance: once; j_gene: TRBJ2-2; len: 14; v_gene: TRBV27; d_gene: NA; CDR3nt: TGTGCCAGCAGTTTACGGGGACGCACCGGGGAGCTGTTTTTT; CDR3aa: CASSLRGRTGELFF
abundance: NA; j_gene: TRBJ1-1; len: 14; v_gene: TRBV6-2/TRBV6-3; d_gene: NA; CDR3nt: TGTGCCAGCAGTTGGGAGGGTTGGGGCACTGAAGCTTTCTTT; CDR3aa: CASSWEGWGTEAFF
abundance: NA; j_gene: TRBJ2-5; len: 14; v_gene: TRBV19; d_gene: NA; CDR3nt: TGTGCCAGTAGTATCGGCGGATACCAAGAGACCCAGTACTTC; CDR3aa: CASSIGGYQETQYF
abundance: NA; j_gene: TRBJ2-3; len: 11; v_gene: TRBV4-1; d_gene: NA; CDR3nt: TGCGCCAGCAGCTACGAAGATACGCAGTATTTT; CDR3aa: CASSYEDTQYF
abundance: NA; j_gene: TRBJ1-2; len: 17; v_gene: TRBV6-1; d_gene: TRBD1; CDR3nt: TGTGCCAGCAGTGAAGATCGACAGGGGGGGTTTATTTATGGCTACACCTTC; CDR3aa: CASSEDRQGGFIYGYTF
abundance: NA; j_gene: TRBJ2-6; len: 17; v_gene: TRBV2; d_gene: NA; CDR3nt: TGTGCCAGCAGCCGGGGCAGTAGGTCCTCTGGGGCCAACGTCCTGACTTTC; CDR3aa: CASSRGSRSSGANVLTF
abundance: NA; j_gene: TRBJ1-1; len: 14; v_gene: TRBV11-2; d_gene: TRBD1; CDR3nt: TGTGCCAGCAGCTTAGCACAGGGGGACACTGAAGCTTTCTTT; CDR3aa: CASSLAQGDTEAFF